The T cell receptor (beta chain) described here comes from a study of T-cell memory formation after mild COVID-19. Via MiXCR, TCRdb re-called the 5' RACE reads, giving one row per CDR3 protein. Among more than 400,000 distinct CDR3 sequences listed, approximately 18% were seen once. This CDR3 comprises 17 residues. The V and J ends lost 1 base and 5 bases, in that order; junction bases with no gene match: 10. Germline lookup yields CDR1 MGHRA and CDR2 YSYEKL. This receptor was obtained from an adult woman who had mild COVID-19 (a few samples of this study predate the infection). Cell type and time point are not known. The rearrangement joins TRBV4-1 to TRBJ2-7; 11 bases are a match to TRBD2. Source material: PBMCs or a T cell subset sorted from them (not recorded which). DNA of the CDR3: TGCGCCAGCAGCCAAGGCCGGGGACTAGCGGCGGGGAACGAGCAGTACTTC. This codes for CASSQGRGLAAGNEQYF.